The sequence of this T cell receptor (beta chain) was determined in a study of blood T cell repertoires in COVID-19 (dated by TCRdb to about 2020). With regard to the full study: Samples covering the acute and convalescent phases of COVID-19 were provided by collaborators in the United States, Italy and Spain. Where available, HLA class I and class II types were taken from metadata supplied by the sample provider and were not determined by assay-based typing. The material from the prospective study consisted of cDNA or gDNA derived from T cells, B-cell-depleted T cells, or PBMCs. The repertoires were released in a freely available public database meant as a resource for research on the immune response to SARS-CoV-2. Deeply sampled blood TCRbeta repertoires from subjects exposed to, actively infected with, or recovered from COVID-19 were included in the dataset. Sample metadata almost always included a de-identified subject ID, COVID-19 status, age in years and sex. The samples were drawn from the first 160 participants of the ongoing ImmuneRACE study and from 1,254 subjects provided by 6 global collaborators.

Overall study results and their limits: The amount of clinical and demographic metadata varied by source and participant and was provided uncurated.

Whole blood was collected in K2EDTA tubes by collaborating institutions according to the institutions' own protocols. For TCRbeta analysis, collaborators shipped samples as frozen whole blood, isolated PBMCs, or DNA extracted from either of those sample types. Turning to this clone: Its antigen target is currently unknown. There are no base qualities to consult, and no much larger clone falls within one base.

CDR1 and CDR2, looked up from the germline V gene, are MNHEY and SVGAGI. The CDR3 numbers 14 residues from cysteine through phenylalanine. The retained sequence is limited to the CDR3, 42 bases, with the frame set at the first base. The germline ends are 17 bases apart after V is trimmed by 8 bases and J by 4 bases. TCRbeta CDR3 regions were amplified from genomic DNA using the immunoSEQ Assay, a bias-controlled multiplex PCR. Regarding the original processing steps: The number of nucleated cells in each sample was estimated by amplification of reference gene primers within the assay. Sequence reads were collapsed and filtered to measure the absolute abundance of every unique TCRbeta CDR3 rearrangement. For each sample, productive Simpson clonality was calculated as the square root of Simpson's diversity index across productive rearrangements. In its TCRdb copy, this immuneACCESS table keeps in-frame sequences only and misses some clones. Where compared with another copy, unresolved V genes explain less than half of these, and the others have no known cause. The DNA gave D and trimming, while V, J and clone size come from that table. The table for this sample lists over 100,000 clones; around 77% of them were counted only once. The top ten clones comprise 16% of the sample.

The origin of this receptor is a man aged 60 to 75 with active or convalescent COVID-19. The chain was built from TRBV6-5 and TRBJ1-1; perhaps TRBD1 is the D gene, with 6 bases matching. Material: peripheral blood. The nucleotide sequence is TGTGCCAGCGCGGGGGGGGCGAAGGTCACTGAAGCTTTCTTT. Its translation is CASAGGAKVTEAFF.